The 4 T cell receptor beta chains in this list originate from one sample, sequenced in a study of T cell clonality in common variable immunodeficiency. Here immunoSEQ multiplex PCR was the method, and the copy in TCRdb shows in-frame clones only, minus some. The data list some 54,000 clones, none observed once; more than 2% falls to the top ten. Sequencing was carried out using peripheral blood mononuclear cells. All receptors come from a person between 18 and 75 years old in good health.

This clone has only a few counts. The CDR3 end lies 3 residues beyond the end of the read and is filled in from the germline J gene. The genes are TRBV2 and TRBJ1-5, with D possibly being TRBD1 (5 bases). V was pared by 6 bases and J by 5 bases, with 14 bases between. The CDR3 totals 14 residues. CDR1 is SNHLY, CDR2 FYNNEI, per germline. CDR3 DNA (partial): TGTGCCAGCAGCGGACCCAGGGTGGATCAGCCC. It specifies CASSGPRVDQP. The full CDR3 reads CASSGPRVDQPQHF.

Many counts were recorded for this clone. The missing CDR3 end, 3 residues past where the read stops, is filled in from the germline J gene. The chain employs TRBV19 and TRBJ1-4, with D perhaps TRBD1 (5 bases). The CDR3 sequence is 16 residues long. Germline V gives CDR1 LNHDA, CDR2 SQIVND (reference sequence). The ends were cut back, 3 bases at V and 4 bases at J, with 15 bases in the middle. The CDR3 DNA, read in part, is TGTGCCAGTAGTATTCAGAACAGGCGAAGTAATGAAAAA. Amino acid sequence: CASSIQNRRSNEK. The CDR3 reads in full as CASSIQNRRSNEKLFF.

Many counts were recorded for this clone. Sequencing ends 3 residues short of the CDR3 end; the germline J gene provides the rest. The chain carries TRBV5-1 and TRBJ2-1, with 7 positions matching TRBD1. CDR3 size: 15 residues. Germline CDR1 and CDR2: SGHRS and YFSETQ. Trimming removed 1 base from V and 0 bases from J; junction bases left unmatched: 1. CDR3 bases read: TGCGCCAGCAGCTTGACAGGGGACTCCTACAATGAG. Amino acids: CASSLTGDSYNE. The whole CDR3 sequence reads CASSLTGDSYNEQFF.

This clone was observed at least ten times. The read terminates 3 residues before the CDR3 end, so the remaining end is supplied by the germline J gene. This sequence joins TRBV19 and TRBJ1-5; 7 bases match TRBD1. Trimming removed 10 bases from V and 2 bases from J; junction bases left unmatched: 8. The CDR3 runs 14 residues. The germline CDR1 and CDR2 sequences are LNHDA and SQIVND (reference sequence). CDR3 DNA (partial): TGTGCCACCTCGGACAGGTCGGGCAATCAGCCC. Encoded protein: CATSDRSGNQP. The entire CDR3 protein reads CATSDRSGNQPQHF.